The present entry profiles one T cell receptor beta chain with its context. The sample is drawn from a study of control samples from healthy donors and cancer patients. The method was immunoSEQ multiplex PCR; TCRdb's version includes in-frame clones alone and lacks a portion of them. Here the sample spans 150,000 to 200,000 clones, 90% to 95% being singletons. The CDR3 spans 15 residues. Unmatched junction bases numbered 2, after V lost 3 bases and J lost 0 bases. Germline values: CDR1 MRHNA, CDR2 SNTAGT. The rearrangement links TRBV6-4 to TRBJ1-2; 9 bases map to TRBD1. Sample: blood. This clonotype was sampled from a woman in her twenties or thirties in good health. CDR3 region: CASSEGQGTNYGYTF. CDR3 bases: TGTGCCAGCAGTGAGGGACAGGGCACTAACTATGGCTACACCTTC.